The 17 T cell receptor beta chains in this list originate from one sample, sequenced in a study of blood T cell repertoires in COVID-19. TCRdb's table, derived via immunoSEQ multiplex PCR, lists solely in-frame clones and lacks some. The sample has approximately 290,000 clones; over 85% are singletons. Sequenced sample: peripheral blood. All receptors derive from a woman in her thirties with COVID-19, enrolled during active disease.

The chain couples TRBV3-1 (or the pseudogene TRBV3-2) to TRBJ2-7; TRBD1 matches at 8 bases. The length of the CDR3 is 12 residues. Losses at the gene ends were 5 bases for V and 6 bases for J; bases not matched to a gene: 3. From germline, CDR1 is LGHDT and CDR2 YNNKEL (reference sequence). The CDR3 DNA reads as TGTGCCAGCAGCGTGACAGGGGTCGAGCAGTACTTC. Its protein is CASSVTGVEQYF.

The chain joins TRBV7-9 to TRBJ2-1; 8 bases align to TRBD1. Trimming removed 3 bases from V and 5 bases from J; junction bases left unmatched: 6. From germline, CDR1 is SEHNR and CDR2 FQNEAQ (reference sequence). This CDR3 comprises 15 residues. This chain's CDR3 is CASSFRDRLNNEQFF. DNA of the CDR3: TGTGCCAGCAGCTTCCGGGACAGGTTGAACAATGAGCAGTTCTTC.

J is TRBJ1-6 and V is TRBV10-3; a possible D gene is TRBD1 (5 bases). V lost 3 bases and J lost 0, with 6 bases in between. Per germline, CDR1 ENHRY and CDR2 SYGVKD. The CDR3 length is 15 residues. The CDR3 DNA is TGTGCCATCAGTGAAGGGGACTCCTATAATTCACCCCTCCACTTT. Translation: CAISEGDSYNSPLHF.

The count of this clone is one. This chain joins TRBV7-9 and TRBJ1-1; D might be TRBD1 (6 bases). This CDR3 region has 14 residues. Trimming pared 1 base from V and 4 bases from J, leaving 10 bases between. CDR1 is SEHNR, CDR2 FQNEAQ, per germline (reference sequence). The chain's CDR3 is CASSLVRGSTEAFF. As DNA, the CDR3 is TGTGCCAGCAGCTTAGTTAGGGGGTCCACTGAAGCTTTCTTT. The complete variable domain, with remaining parts taken from reference TRBV7-9 and TRBJ1-1, reads DTGVSQNPRHKITKRGQNVTFRCDPISEHNRLYWYRQTLGQGPEFLTYFQNEAQLEKSRLLSDRFSAERPKGSFSTLEIQRTEQGDSAMYLCASSLVRGSTEAFFGQGTRLTVV.

This sequence joins TRBV5-6 and TRBJ1-6; tentative D call: TRBD1 (5 bases). The CDR3 consists of 14 residues. Trimming cost V 4 bases and J 7 bases, with 12 bases left between them. Germline loops: CDR1 SGHDT, CDR2 YYEEEE. The CDR3 DNA reads as TGTGCCAGCAGCAGGGTGGGGGGAAATTCACCCCTCCACTTT. Amino acid sequence: CASSRVGGNSPLHF.

This clone turned up a few times. The J gene is TRBJ2-7, the V gene TRBV7-9, with D unresolved. CDR3 size: 14 residues. V was pared by 5 bases and J by 5 bases, with 16 bases between. CDR1 and CDR2 from the germline V gene are SEHNR and FQNEAQ (reference sequence). The CDR3 region has the DNA TGTGCCAGCAGCCTCGCAAGCAATACCCACGAGCAGTACTTC. This encodes CASSLASNTHEQYF.

This chain links TRBV7-9 with TRBJ2-7, with 12 bases aligning to TRBD2. The CDR3 spans 14 residues. Germline loops: CDR1 SEHNR, CDR2 FQNEAQ (reference sequence). V dropped 5 bases and J dropped 11; count of bases not matched to a gene: 10. The CDR3 DNA sequence: TGTGCCAGCAGCCGACTAGCGGGGGCCCTGGCGAAGTACTTC. It is translated as CASSRLAGALAKYF.

The V and J genes are TRBV28 and TRBJ2-7, with 8 bases that match TRBD1. J was trimmed by 4 bases and V by 6 bases; bases with no gene match: 11. The CDR3 spans 15 residues. Germline loops: CDR1 MDHEN, CDR2 SYDVKM. CDR3 nucleotide sequence: TGTGCCAGCAGGGACCCAGGGACAGGTCGGTACGAGCAGTACTTC. Protein sequence: CASRDPGTGRYEQYF.

The chain links TRBV6-5 to TRBJ1-2; a possible D gene is TRBD1 (6 bases). The CDR3 totals 15 residues. Trimming took 4 bases from V and 4 from J, leaving 16 bases between them. Germline V CDR1 and CDR2: MNHEY, SVGAGI. The CDR3 coding sequence is TGTGCCAGCAGTTTGAAGAACCAGGGGATCTATGGCTACACCTTC. Protein product: CASSLKNQGIYGYTF.

This clone was found once. The chain employs TRBV4-1 and TRBJ2-7; 7 nucleotides align to TRBD1. Germline loops: CDR1 MGHRA, CDR2 YSYEKL. This CDR3 comprises 15 residues. The ends lost 4 bases at V and 0 bases at J; junction bases unmatched: 6. CDR3 amino acids: CASSPWTGDSYEQYF. The CDR3 DNA reads as TGCGCCAGCAGCCCTTGGACAGGAGACTCCTACGAGCAGTACTTC.

The genes are TRBV6-5 and TRBJ1-3, with TRBD1 matching 8 bases. Germline V gene lookup returns CDR1 MNHEY and CDR2 SVGAGI. The CDR3 is 15 residues long. Unmatched junction bases numbered 4, after V lost 6 bases and J lost 0 bases. CDR3 nucleotide sequence: TGTGCCAGCAGCCTGGACAGGGTCTCTGGAAACACCATATATTTT. Its translation: CASSLDRVSGNTIYF.

The V and J genes are TRBV6-5 and TRBJ2-7; possible D gene TRBD2, 5 bases. CDR1 is MNHEY and CDR2 is SVGAGI in the germline V gene. There are 15 residues in the CDR3. Trimming removed 2 bases at V and 6 bases at J, with 17 bases between. CDR3 bases: TGTGCCAGCAGTTACGACGGGAATACCAGAGGCGAGCAGTACTTC. Translation gives CASSYDGNTRGEQYF.

The rearrangement uses TRBV11-2 and TRBJ2-5, with D possibly matching TRBD1 (6 bases). From germline, CDR1 is SGHAT and CDR2 FQNNGV. CDR3 length equals 15 residues. V was pared by 7 bases and J by 4 bases, with 19 bases between. CDR3 bases: TGTGCCAGCAACAACCTGAGGACAGTATTAGAGACCCAGTACTTC. The encoded protein is CASNNLRTVLETQYF.

V gene TRBV5-1 combines with J gene TRBJ1-1; TRBD1 might be the D (6 bases). The CDR3 runs 15 residues. V was clipped by 1 base and J by 2 bases, with 12 bases between them. Germline V gives CDR1 SGHRS, CDR2 YFSETQ. The CDR3 DNA follows: TGCGCCAGCAGCTTGTTGTCGGGGGGCAACACTGAAGCTTTCTTT. It is translated as CASSLLSGGNTEAFF.

This chain links TRBV27 with TRBJ2-1; 8 bases match TRBD2. The CDR3 loop spans 15 amino acids. The J segment lost 8 bases and the V segment lost 6 bases, leaving 12 bases of the junction unmatched. Per the germline V gene, CDR1 is MNHEY and CDR2 is SMNVEV (reference sequence). DNA of the CDR3: TGTGCCAGCAGGATTCCCGGGGGGGGCTATCATGAGCAGTTCTTC. Its protein product is CASRIPGGGYHEQFF.

The rearrangement uses TRBV6-1 and TRBJ2-5, with 9 positions matching TRBD1. The CDR3 consists of 16 residues. Losses at the gene ends were 3 bases for V and 7 bases for J; bases not matched to a gene: 12. Per germline, CDR1 MNHNS and CDR2 SASEGT. This CDR3 is CASSDPGTGIVGTQYF. CDR3 DNA: TGTGCCAGCAGTGACCCCGGGACAGGGATTGTTGGGACCCAGTACTTC.

The CDR3 nucleotides read TGTGCCAGCAGCGTAGCTAGTGGCAAAGAGACCCAGTACTTC. Its translation: CASSVASGKETQYF. The V gene is TRBV9, the J gene TRBJ2-5; D not certain. The CDR3 contains 14 residues. Germline V gene data show CDR1 as SGDLS and CDR2 as YYNGEE. Trimming left V 0 bases short and J 3 bases short, with 9 bases between.